The T cell receptor (beta chain) described here comes from a study of blood T cell repertoires in COVID-19. About the study: Acute and convalescent COVID-19 specimens originated in the United States, Italy and Spain. T cells, B-cell-depleted T cells, or PBMCs provided the cDNA or gDNA that served as material.

Authors' data handling: Estimation of nucleated cell counts was performed using reference gene primer amplification. Repertoires were generated with immunoSEQ multiplex PCR, while TCRdb's copy carries only in-frame clones and drops some. The V and J calls and clone size were taken over from that table, and D and trimming were inferred from the DNA. The sample has 240,000 or so clones; more than 75% are singletons. Looked up from germline, CDR1 is SGHTA and CDR2 is FQGNSA. V lost 2 bases to trimming and J lost 9 bases, with 8 bases between them. The CDR3 is 12 amino acids. The V call is TRBV7-2, the J call TRBJ2-1; D perhaps matches TRBD2 (6 bases). The sequenced material came from peripheral blood. The receptor comes from a woman aged 40 to 55 who had recovered from COVID-19. CDR3 in DNA: TGTGCCAGCAGCTTATTGGGGGGTGAGCAGTTCTTC. Residues: CASSLLGGEQFF.